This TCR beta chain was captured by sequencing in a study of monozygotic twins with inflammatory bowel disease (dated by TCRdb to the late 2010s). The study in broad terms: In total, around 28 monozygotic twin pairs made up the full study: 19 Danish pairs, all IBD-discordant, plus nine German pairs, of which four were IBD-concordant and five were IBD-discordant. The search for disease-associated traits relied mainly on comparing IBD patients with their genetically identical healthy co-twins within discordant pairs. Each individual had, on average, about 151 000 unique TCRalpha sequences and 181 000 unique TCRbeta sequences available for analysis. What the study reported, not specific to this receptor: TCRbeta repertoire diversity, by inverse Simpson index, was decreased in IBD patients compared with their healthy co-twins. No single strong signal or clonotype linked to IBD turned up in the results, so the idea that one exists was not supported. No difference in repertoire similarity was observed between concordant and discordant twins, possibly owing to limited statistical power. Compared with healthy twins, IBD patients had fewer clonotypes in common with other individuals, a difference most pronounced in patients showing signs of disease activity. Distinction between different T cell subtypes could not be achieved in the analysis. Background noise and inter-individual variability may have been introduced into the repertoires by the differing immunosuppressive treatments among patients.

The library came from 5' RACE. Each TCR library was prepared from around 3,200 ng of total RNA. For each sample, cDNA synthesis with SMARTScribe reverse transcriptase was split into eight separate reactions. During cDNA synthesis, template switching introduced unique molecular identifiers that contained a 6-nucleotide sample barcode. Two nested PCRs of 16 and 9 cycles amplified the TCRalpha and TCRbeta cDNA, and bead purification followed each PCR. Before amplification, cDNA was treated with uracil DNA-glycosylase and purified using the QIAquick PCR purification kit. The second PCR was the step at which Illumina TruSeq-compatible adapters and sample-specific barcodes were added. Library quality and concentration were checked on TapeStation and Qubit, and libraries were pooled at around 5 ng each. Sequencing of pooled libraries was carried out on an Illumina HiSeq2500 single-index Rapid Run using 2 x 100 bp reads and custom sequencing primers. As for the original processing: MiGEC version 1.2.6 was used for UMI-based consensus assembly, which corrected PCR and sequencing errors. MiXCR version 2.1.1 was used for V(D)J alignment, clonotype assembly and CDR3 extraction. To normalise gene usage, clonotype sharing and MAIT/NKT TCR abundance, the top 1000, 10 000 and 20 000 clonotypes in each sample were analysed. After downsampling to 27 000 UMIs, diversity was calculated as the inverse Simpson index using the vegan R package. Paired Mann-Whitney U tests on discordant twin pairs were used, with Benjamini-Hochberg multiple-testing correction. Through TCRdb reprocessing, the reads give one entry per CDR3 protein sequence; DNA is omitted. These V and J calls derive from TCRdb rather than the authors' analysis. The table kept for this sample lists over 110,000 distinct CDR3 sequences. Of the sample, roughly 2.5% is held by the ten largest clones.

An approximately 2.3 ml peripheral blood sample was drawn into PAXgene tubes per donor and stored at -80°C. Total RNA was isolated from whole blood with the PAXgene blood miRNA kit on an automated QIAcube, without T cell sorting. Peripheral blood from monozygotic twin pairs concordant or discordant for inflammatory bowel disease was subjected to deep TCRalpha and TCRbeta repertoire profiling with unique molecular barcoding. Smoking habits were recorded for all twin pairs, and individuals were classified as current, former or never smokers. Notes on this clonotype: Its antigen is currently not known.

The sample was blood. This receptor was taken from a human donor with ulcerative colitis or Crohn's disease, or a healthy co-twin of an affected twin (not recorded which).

The CDR3 has the sequence CATSREDRAGGTQYF. The rearrangement joined TRBV15 to TRBJ2-3; TCRdb outputs TRBD1, but without DNA this stays unchecked. The germline V gene (reference sequence) yields LNHNV for CDR1 and YYDKDF for CDR2. The CDR3 starts with the cysteine, ends with the phenylalanine, and has 15 residues. No DNA sequence is on record.